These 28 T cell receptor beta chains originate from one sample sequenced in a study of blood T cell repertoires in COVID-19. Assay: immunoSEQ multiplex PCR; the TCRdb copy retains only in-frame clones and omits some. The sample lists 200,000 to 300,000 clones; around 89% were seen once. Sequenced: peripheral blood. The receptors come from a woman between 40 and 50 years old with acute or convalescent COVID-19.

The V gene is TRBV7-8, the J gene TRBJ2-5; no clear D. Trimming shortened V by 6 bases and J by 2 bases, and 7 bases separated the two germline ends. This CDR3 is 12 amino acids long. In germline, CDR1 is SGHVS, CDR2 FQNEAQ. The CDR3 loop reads CASRQDQETQYF. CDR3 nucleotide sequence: TGTGCCAGCAGGCAGGATCAAGAGACCCAGTACTTC.

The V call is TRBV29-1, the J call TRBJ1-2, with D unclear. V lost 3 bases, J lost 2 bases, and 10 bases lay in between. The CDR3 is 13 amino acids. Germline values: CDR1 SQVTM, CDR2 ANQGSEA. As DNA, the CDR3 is TGCAGCGTTGATATAGACACGAACTATGGCTACACCTTC. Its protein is CSVDIDTNYGYTF.

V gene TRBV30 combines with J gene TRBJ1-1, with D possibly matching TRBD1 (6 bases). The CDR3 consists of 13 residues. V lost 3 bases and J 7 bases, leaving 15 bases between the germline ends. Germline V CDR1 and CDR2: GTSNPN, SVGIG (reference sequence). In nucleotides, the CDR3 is TGTGCCTGGAGGGGGCAGGTCAGGGGTGAAGCTTTCTTT. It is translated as CAWRGQVRGEAFF.

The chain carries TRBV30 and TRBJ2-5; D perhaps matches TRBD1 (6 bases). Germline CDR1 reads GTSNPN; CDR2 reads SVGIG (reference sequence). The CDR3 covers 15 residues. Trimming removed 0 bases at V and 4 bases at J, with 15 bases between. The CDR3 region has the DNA TGTGCCTGGAGTGTACAGGTCTACAGGGCAGAGACCCAGTACTTC. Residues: CAWSVQVYRAETQYF.

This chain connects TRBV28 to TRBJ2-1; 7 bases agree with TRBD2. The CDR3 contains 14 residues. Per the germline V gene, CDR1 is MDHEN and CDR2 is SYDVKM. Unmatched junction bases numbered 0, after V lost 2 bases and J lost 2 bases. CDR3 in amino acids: CASSLAGAYNEQFF. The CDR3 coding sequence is TGTGCCAGCAGTTTAGCGGGGGCCTACAATGAGCAGTTCTTC.

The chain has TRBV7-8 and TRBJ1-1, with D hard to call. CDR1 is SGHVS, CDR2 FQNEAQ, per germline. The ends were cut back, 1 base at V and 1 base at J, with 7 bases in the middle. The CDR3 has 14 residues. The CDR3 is CASSLGGRNTEAFF. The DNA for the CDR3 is TGTGCCAGCAGCTTAGGTGGCCGGAACACTGAAGCTTTCTTT.

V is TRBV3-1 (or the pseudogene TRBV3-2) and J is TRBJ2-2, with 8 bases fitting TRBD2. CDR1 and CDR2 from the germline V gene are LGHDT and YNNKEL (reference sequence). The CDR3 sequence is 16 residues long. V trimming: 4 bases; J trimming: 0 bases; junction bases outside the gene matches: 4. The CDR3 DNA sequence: TGTGCCAGCAGCCCATCGCGGGGGGCGAACACCGGGGAGCTGTTTTTT. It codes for CASSPSRGANTGELFF.

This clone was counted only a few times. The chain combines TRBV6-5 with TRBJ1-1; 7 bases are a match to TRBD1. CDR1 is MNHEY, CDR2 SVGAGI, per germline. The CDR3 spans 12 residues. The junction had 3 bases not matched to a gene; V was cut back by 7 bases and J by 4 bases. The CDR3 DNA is TGTGCCAGCACGAGGACAGGCACTGAAGCTTTCTTT. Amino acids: CASTRTGTEAFF.

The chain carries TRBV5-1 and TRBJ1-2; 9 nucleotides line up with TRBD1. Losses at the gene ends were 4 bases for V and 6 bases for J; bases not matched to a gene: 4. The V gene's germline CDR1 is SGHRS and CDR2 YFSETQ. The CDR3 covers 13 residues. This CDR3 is CASSTRDRDGYTF. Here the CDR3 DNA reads TGCGCCAGCAGCACCCGGGACAGGGATGGCTACACCTTC.

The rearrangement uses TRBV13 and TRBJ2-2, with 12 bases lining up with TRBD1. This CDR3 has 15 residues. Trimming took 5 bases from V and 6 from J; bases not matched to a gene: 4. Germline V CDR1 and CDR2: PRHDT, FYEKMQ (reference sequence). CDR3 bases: TGTGCCAGCAGCCCCCGGGACAGGGGGCCCGGGGAGCTGTTTTTT. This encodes CASSPRDRGPGELFF.

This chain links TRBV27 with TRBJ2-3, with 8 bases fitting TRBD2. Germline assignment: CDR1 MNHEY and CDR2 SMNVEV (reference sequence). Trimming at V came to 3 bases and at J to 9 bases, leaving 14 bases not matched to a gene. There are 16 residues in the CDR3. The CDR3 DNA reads TGTGCCAGCAGTTTCGGGGGTAGCGGGGCACCGAGGACGCAGTATTTT. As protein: CASSFGGSGAPRTQYF.

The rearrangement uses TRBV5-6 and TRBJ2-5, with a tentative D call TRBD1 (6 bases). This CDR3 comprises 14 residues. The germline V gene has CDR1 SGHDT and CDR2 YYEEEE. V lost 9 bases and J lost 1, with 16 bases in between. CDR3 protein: CANGVWGLQETQYF. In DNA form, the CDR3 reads TGTGCCAACGGCGTGTGGGGGCTCCAAGAGACCCAGTACTTC.

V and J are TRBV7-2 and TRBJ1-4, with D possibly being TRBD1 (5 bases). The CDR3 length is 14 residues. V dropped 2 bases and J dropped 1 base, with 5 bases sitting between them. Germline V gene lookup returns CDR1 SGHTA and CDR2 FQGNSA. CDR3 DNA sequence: TGTGCCAGCAGCTTACAGGGAACTAATGAAAAACTGTTTTTT. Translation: CASSLQGTNEKLFF.

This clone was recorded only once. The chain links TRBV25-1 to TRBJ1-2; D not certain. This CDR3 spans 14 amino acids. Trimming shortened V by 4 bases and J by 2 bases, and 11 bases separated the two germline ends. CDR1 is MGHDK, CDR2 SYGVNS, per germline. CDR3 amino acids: CASSASAGNYGYTF. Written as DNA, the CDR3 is TGTGCCAGCAGTGCATCAGCGGGCAACTATGGCTACACCTTC.

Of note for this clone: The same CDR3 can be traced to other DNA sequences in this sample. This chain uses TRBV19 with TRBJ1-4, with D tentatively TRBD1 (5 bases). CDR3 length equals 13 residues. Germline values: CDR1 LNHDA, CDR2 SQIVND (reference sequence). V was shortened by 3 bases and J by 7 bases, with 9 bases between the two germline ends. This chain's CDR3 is CASSIGGSEKLFF. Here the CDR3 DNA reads TGTGCCAGTAGTATTGGGGGGAGTGAAAAACTGTTTTTT. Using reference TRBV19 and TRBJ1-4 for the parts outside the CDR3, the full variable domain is DGGITQSPKYLFRKEGQNVTLSCEQNLNHDAMYWYRQDPGQGLRLIYYSQIVNDFQKGDIAEGYSVSREKKESFPLTVTSAQKNPTAFYLCASSIGGSEKLFFGSGTQLSVL.

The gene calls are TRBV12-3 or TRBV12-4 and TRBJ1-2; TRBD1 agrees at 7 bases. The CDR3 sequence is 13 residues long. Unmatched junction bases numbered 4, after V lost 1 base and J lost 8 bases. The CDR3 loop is CASSLGTGEGYTF. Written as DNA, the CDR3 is TGTGCCAGCAGTTTAGGGACAGGTGAAGGCTACACCTTC.

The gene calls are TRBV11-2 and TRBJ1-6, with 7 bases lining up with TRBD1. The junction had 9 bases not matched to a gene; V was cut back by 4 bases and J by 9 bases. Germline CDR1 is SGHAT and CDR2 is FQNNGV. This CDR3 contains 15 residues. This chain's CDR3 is CASSSLRDSASPLHF. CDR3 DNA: TGTGCCAGCAGCTCCCTGAGGGACAGTGCTTCACCCCTCCACTTT.

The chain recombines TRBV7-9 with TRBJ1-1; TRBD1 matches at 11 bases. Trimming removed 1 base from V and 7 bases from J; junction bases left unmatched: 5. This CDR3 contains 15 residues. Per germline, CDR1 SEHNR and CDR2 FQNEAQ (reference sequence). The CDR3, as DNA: TGTGCCAGCAGCTTAGTAGGACAGGGGGCGCTTGAAGCTTTCTTT. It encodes CASSLVGQGALEAFF.

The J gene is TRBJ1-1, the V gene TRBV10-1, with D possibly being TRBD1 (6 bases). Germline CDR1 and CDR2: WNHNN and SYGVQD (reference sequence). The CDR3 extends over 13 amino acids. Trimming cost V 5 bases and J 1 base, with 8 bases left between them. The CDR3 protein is CASSTGPNTEAFF. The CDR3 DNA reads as TGCGCCAGCAGTACAGGGCCGAACACTGAAGCTTTCTTT.

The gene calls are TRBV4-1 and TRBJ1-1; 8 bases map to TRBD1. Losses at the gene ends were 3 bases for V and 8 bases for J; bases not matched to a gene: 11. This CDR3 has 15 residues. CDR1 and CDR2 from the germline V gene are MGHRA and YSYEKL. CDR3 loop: CASSHPGTGPIEAFF. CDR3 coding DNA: TGCGCCAGCAGCCATCCCGGGACAGGCCCCATCGAAGCTTTCTTT.

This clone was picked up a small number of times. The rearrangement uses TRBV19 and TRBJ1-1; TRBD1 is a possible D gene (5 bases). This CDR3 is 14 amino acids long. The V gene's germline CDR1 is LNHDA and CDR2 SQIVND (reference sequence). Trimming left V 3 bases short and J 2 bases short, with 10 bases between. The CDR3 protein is CASSMVGGNTEAFF. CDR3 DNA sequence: TGTGCCAGTAGTATGGTCGGGGGAAACACTGAAGCTTTCTTT. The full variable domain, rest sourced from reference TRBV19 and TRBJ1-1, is DGGITQSPKYLFRKEGQNVTLSCEQNLNHDAMYWYRQDPGQGLRLIYYSQIVNDFQKGDIAEGYSVSREKKESFPLTVTSAQKNPTAFYLCASSMVGGNTEAFFGQGTRLTVV.

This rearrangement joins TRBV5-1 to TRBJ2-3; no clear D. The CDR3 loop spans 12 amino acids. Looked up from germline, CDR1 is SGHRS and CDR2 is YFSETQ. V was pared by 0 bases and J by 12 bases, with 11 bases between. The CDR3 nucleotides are TGCGCCAGCAGCTTGGTGCCCAGTGTTCAGTATTTT. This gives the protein CASSLVPSVQYF.

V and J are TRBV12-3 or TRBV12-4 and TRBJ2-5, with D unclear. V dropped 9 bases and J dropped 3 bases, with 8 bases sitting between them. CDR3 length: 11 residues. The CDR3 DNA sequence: TGTGCCAGTCTGGCAGAAGAGACCCAGTACTTC. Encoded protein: CASLAEETQYF.

The DNA of the CDR3 is TGTGCCACCAGTGATTCGACCACGGCCAGGGCGCAAGAGACCCAGTACTTC. Protein product: CATSDSTTARAQETQYF. The chain has TRBV24-1 and TRBJ2-5; a possible D gene is TRBD1 (5 bases). Trimming shortened V by 2 bases and J by 2 bases, and 17 bases separated the two germline ends. CDR3 length equals 17 residues. Germline V CDR1 and CDR2: KGHDR, SFDVKD.

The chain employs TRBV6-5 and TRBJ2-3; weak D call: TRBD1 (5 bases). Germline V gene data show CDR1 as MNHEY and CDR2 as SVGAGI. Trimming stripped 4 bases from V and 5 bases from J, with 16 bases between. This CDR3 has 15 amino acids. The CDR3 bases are TGTGCCAGCAGTTCCGGTCAGGGAAACAAAGATACGCAGTATTTT. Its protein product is CASSSGQGNKDTQYF.

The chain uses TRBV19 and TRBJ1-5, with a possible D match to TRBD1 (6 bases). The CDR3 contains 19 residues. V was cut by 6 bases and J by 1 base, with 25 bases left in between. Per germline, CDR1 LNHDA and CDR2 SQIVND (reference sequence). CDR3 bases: TGTGCCAGTAGCCCACGGGACAATGGCCCGTTAGTGAGCAATCAGCCCCAGCATTTT. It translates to CASSPRDNGPLVSNQPQHF.

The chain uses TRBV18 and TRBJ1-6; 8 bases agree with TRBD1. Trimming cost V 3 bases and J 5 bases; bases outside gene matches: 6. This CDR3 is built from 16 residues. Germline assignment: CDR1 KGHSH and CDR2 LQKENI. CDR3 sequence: CASSPAGQGNNSPLHF. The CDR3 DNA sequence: TGTGCCAGCTCACCGGCAGGACAGGGAAATAATTCACCCCTCCACTTT.

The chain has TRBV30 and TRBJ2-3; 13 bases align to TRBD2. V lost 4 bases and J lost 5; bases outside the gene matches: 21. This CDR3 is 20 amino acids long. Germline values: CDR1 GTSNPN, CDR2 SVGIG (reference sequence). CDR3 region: CAWNLVRLAGGLIKGDTQYF. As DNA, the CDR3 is TGTGCCTGGAACCTAGTCCGACTAGCGGGGGGACTCATTAAAGGAGATACGCAGTATTTT.